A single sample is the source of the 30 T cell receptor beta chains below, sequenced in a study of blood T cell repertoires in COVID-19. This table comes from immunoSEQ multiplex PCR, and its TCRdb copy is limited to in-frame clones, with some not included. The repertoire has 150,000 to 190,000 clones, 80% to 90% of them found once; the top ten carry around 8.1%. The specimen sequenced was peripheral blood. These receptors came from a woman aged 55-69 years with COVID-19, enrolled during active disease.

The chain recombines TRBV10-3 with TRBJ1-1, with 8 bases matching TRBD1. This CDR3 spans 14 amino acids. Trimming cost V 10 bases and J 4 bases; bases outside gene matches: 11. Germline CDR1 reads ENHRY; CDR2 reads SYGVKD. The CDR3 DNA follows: TGTGCCACCCATTCAGGGGGCGCATTCACTGAAGCTTTCTTT. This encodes CATHSGGAFTEAFF.

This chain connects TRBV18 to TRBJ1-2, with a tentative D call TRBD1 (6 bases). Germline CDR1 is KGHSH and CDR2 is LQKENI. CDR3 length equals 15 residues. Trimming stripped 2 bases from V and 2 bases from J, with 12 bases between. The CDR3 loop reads CASSPGGQRNYGYTF. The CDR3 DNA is TGTGCCAGCTCACCAGGAGGACAGAGAAACTATGGCTACACCTTC.

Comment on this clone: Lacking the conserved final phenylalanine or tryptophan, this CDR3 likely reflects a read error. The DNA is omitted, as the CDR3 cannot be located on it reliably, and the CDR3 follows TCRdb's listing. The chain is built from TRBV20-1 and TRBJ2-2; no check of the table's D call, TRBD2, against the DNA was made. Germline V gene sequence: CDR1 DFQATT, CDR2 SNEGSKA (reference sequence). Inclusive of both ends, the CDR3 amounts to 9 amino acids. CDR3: CSARDSQSL.

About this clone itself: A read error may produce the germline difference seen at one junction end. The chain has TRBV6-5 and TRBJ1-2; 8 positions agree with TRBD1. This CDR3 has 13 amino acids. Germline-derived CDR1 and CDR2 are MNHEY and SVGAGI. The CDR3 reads CASSTRDRPFLYF. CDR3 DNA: TGTGCCAGCAGTACCCGGGACAGGCCCTTCCTCTACTTC.

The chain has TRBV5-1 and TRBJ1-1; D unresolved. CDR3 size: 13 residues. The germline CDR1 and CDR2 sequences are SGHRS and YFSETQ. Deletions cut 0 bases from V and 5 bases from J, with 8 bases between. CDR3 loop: CASSLDTETEAFF. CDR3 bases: TGCGCCAGCAGCTTGGATACGGAGACTGAAGCTTTCTTT.

CDR3 sequence: CASSLVGGDGYTF. CDR3 nucleotide sequence: TGTGCCAGCAGCTTAGTGGGGGGAGATGGCTACACCTTC. J is TRBJ1-2 and V is TRBV11-2, with a weak D call TRBD1 (5 bases). Germline CDR1 SGHAT, CDR2 FQNNGV. The CDR3 runs 13 residues. Trimming shortened V by 1 base and J by 6 bases, and 9 bases separated the two germline ends.

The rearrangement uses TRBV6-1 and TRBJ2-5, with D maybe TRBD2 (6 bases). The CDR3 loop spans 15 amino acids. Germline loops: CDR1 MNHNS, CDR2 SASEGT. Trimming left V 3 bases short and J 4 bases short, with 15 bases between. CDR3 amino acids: CASSDMGLGVETQYF. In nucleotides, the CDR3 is TGTGCCAGCAGTGACATGGGACTTGGCGTAGAGACCCAGTACTTC.

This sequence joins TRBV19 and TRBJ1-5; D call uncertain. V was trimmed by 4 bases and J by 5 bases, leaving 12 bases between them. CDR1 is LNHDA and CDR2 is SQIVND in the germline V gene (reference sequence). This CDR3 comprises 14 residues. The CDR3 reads CASSRSGRDQPQHF. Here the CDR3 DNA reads TGTGCCAGTAGTAGGTCGGGAAGGGATCAGCCCCAGCATTTT.

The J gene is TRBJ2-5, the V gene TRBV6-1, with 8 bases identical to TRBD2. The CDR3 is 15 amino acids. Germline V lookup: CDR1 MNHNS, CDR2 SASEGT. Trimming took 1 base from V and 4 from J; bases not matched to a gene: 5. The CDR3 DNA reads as TGTGCCAGCAGTGAAGGAATCCTAGCGGGAGAGACCCAGTACTTC. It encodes CASSEGILAGETQYF.

The chain's CDR3 is CASSLGVGSADTQYF. The CDR3 nucleotides are TGTGCCAGCAGCTTAGGGGTCGGGAGCGCTGATACGCAGTATTTT. The J gene is TRBJ2-3, the V gene TRBV7-3, with D tentatively TRBD2 (6 bases). V was shortened by 2 bases and J by 6 bases, with 15 bases between the two germline ends. The V gene's germline CDR1 is SGHTA and CDR2 FQGTGA. The CDR3 has 15 residues.

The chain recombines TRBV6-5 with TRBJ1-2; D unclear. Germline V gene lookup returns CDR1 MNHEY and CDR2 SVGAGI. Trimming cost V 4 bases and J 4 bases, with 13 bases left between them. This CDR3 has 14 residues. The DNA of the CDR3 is TGTGCCAGCAGTTCCGACGTAACGGGCTATGGCTACACCTTC. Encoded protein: CASSSDVTGYGYTF.

CDR3 protein: CASSLLRGFAYEQYF. DNA of the CDR3: TGTGCCAGCAGCTTATTAAGGGGGTTCGCCTACGAGCAGTACTTC. The V call is TRBV7-9, the J call TRBJ2-7; possible D gene TRBD1, 6 bases. Germline V lookup: CDR1 SEHNR, CDR2 FQNEAQ (reference sequence). This CDR3 is 15 amino acids long. Trimming took off 2 bases at V and 2 bases at J, with 13 bases between the two ends. Full variable domain (remainder filled in from reference TRBV7-9 and TRBJ2-7): DTGVSQNPRHKITKRGQNVTFRCDPISEHNRLYWYRQTLGQGPEFLTYFQNEAQLEKSRLLSDRFSAERPKGSFSTLEIQRTEQGDSAMYLCASSLLRGFAYEQYFGPGTRLTVT.

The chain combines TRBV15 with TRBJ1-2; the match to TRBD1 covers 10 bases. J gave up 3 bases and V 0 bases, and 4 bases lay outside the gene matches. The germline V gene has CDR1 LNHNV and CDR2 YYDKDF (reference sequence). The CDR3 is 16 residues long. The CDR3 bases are TGTGCCACCAGCAGAGAATGGACAGGGGGAGACTATGGCTACACCTTC. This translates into CATSREWTGGDYGYTF.

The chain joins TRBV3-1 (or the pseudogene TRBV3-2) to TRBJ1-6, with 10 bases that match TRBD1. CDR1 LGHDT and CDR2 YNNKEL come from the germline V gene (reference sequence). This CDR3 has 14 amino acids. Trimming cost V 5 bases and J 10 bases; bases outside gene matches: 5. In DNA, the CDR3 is TGTGCCAGCAGCTCAGACAGGGGGCCCTCACCCCTCCACTTT. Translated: CASSSDRGPSPLHF.

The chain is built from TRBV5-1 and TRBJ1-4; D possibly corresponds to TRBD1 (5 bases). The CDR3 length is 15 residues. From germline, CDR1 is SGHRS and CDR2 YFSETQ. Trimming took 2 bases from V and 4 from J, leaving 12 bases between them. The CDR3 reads CASSLQDALNEKLFF. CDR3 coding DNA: TGCGCCAGCAGCTTACAGGACGCCCTTAATGAAAAACTGTTTTTT.

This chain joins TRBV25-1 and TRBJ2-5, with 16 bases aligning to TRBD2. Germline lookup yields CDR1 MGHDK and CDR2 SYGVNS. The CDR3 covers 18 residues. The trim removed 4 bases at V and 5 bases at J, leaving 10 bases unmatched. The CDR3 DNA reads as TGTGCCAGCAGTGGGAATTTGGGACTAGCGGGAGGGCGTGAGACCCAGTACTTC. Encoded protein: CASSGNLGLAGGRETQYF.

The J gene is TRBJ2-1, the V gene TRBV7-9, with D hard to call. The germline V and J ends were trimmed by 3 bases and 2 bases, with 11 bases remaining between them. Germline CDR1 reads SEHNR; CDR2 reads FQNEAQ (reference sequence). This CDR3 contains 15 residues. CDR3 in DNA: TGTGCCAGCAGCTTGGTATTGGGCGCCTACAATGAGCAGTTCTTC. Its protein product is CASSLVLGAYNEQFF.

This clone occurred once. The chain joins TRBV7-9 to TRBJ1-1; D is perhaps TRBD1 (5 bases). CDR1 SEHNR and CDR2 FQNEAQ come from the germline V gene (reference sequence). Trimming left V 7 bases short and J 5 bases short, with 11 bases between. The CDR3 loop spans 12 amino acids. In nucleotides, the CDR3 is TGTGCCAGCACCGGGGGGTGGACTGAAGCTTTCTTT. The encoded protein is CASTGGWTEAFF.

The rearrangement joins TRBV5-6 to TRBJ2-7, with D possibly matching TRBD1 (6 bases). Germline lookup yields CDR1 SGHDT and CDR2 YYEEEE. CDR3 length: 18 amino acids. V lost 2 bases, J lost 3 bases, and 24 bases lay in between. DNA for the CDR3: TGTGCCAGCAGCTTTCGTGATTCCGGGACACGGCATCTCTACGAGCAGTACTTC. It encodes CASSFRDSGTRHLYEQYF.

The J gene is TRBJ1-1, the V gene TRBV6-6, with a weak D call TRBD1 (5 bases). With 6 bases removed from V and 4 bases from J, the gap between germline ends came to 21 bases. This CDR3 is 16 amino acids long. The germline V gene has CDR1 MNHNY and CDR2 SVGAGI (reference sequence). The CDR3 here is CASSTANGAIGTEAFF. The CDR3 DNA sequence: TGTGCCAGCAGCACCGCCAATGGGGCAATCGGCACTGAAGCTTTCTTT.

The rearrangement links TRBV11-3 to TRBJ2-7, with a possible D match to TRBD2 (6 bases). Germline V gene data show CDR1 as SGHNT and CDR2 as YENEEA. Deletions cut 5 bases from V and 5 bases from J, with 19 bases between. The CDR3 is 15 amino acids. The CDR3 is CASSPNFGGAHEQYF. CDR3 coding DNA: TGTGCCAGCAGCCCAAACTTCGGCGGGGCCCACGAGCAGTACTTC.

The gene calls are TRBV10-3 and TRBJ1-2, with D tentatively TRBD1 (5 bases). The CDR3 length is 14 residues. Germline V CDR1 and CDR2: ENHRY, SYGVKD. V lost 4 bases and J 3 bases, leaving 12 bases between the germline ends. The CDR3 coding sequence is TGTGCCATCAGTGGGGGCCCCCAGGACTATGGCTACACCTTC. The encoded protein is CAISGGPQDYGYTF.

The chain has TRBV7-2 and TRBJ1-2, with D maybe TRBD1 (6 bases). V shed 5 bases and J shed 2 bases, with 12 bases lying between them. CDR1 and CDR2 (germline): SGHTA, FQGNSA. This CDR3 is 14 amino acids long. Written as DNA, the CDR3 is TGTGCCAGCAGCCCCGGGGGGGGCAACTATGGCTACACCTTC. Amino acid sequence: CASSPGGGNYGYTF.

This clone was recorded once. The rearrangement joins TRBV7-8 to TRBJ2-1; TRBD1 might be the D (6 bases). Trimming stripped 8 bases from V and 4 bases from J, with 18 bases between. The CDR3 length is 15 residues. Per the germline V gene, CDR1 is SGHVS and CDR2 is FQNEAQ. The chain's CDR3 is CASSDWSDRYNEQFF. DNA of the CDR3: TGTGCCAGCTCCGACTGGTCCGACAGGTACAATGAGCAGTTCTTC.

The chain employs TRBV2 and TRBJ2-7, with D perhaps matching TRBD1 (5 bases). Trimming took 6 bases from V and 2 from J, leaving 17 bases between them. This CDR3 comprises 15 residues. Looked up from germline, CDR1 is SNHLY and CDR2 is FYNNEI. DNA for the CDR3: TGTGCCAGCAGCTCCCTCCTCGGACAAACCTACGAGCAGTACGTC. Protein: CASSSLLGQTYEQYV.

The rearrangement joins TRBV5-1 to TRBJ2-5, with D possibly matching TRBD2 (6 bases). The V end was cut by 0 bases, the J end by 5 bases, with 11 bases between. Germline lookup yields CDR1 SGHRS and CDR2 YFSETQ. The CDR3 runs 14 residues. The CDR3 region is CASSLGTIRETQYF. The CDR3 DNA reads TGCGCCAGCAGCTTGGGGACTATACGGGAGACCCAGTACTTC.

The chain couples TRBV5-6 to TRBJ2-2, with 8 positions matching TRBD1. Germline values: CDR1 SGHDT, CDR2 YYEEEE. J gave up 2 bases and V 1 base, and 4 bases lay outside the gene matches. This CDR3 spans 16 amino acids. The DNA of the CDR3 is TGTGCCAGCAGCTTGTATGGGACAGGTAACACCGGGGAGCTGTTTTTT. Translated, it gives CASSLYGTGNTGELFF.

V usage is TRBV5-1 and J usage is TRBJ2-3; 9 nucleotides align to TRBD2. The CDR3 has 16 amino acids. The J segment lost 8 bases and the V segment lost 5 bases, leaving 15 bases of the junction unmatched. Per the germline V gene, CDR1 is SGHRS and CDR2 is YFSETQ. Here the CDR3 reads CASSKTSGSTLGTQYF. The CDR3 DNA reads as TGCGCCAGCAGTAAAACTAGCGGGTCCACCTTGGGTACGCAGTATTTT.

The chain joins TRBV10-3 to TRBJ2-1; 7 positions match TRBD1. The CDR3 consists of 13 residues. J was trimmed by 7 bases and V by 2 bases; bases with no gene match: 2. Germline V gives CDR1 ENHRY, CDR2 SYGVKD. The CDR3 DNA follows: TGTGCCATCAGTGAGGGGGACAGAAATGAGCAGTTCTTC. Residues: CAISEGDRNEQFF.

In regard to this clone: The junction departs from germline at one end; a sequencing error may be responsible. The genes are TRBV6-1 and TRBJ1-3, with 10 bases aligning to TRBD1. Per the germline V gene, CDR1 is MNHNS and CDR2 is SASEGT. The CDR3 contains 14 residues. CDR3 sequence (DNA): TGTGCCAGCAGTGAAGGGGGATTGAGACAGGGGGCCCATTTT. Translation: CASSEGGLRQGAHF.